The 11 T cell receptor beta chains in this list originate from one sample, sequenced in a study of shared clonotypes between healthy human individuals. Clones were read by immunoSEQ multiplex PCR, and TCRdb kept only the in-frame ones, dropping some. The data hold under 2,500,000 clones, with 95% observed a single time. The sequencing input was naive CD4+ T cells sorted from blood. The sample's subset: CD45RA+ positively selected. The source is a man between 18 and 35 years old in good health.

J is TRBJ1-1 and V is TRBV18, with TRBD1 identical over 7 bases. The CDR3 is made up of 15 amino acids. Germline CDR1 KGHSH, CDR2 LQKENI. V gave up 4 bases and J gave up 5 bases; unmatched junction bases: 10. Written as DNA, the CDR3 is TGTGCCAGCTCACATAACAGGGGTTTGGGGACTGAAGCTTTCTTT. Protein sequence: CASSHNRGLGTEAFF.

The chain links TRBV18 to TRBJ1-2; TRBD1 matches at 8 bases. V lost 3 bases and J lost 5; bases outside the gene matches: 8. From germline, CDR1 is KGHSH and CDR2 LQKENI. The CDR3 has 15 residues. CDR3 nucleotides: TGTGCCAGCTCACCGTCCGGGACAGGCGATTATGGCTACACCTTC. Translated, it gives CASSPSGTGDYGYTF.

Note on this clone: The sample holds other DNA sequences that translate to the same CDR3. This sequence joins TRBV19 and TRBJ1-2; D possibly corresponds to TRBD1 (6 bases). This CDR3 has 13 residues. Trimming left V 2 bases short and J 4 bases short, with 8 bases between. In germline, CDR1 is LNHDA, CDR2 SQIVND (reference sequence). CDR3 loop: CASSITGTYGYTF. For the CDR3, the DNA is TGTGCCAGTAGTATAACAGGGACCTATGGCTACACCTTC.

This clone was seen only a few times. This same CDR3 is encoded by further DNA sequences in the sample. The chain carries TRBV9 and TRBJ2-3; maybe TRBD2 (6 bases). The CDR3 has 14 amino acids. In germline, CDR1 is SGDLS, CDR2 YYNGEE. Trimming took 0 bases from V and 4 from J, leaving 9 bases between them. The CDR3 coding sequence is TGTGCCAGCAGCGTAGGGCGGGACTCAGATACGCAGTATTTT. Translating it yields CASSVGRDSDTQYF.

The chain is built from TRBV6-1 and TRBJ1-5; 9 bases are a match to TRBD1. The CDR3 runs to 15 residues. J gave up 2 bases and V 5 bases, and 4 bases lay outside the gene matches. Per germline, CDR1 MNHNS and CDR2 SASEGT. CDR3 DNA: TGTGCCAGCAGTCCGACAGGGGGAGGCAATCAGCCCCAGCATTTT. Its translation is CASSPTGGGNQPQHF.

This clone was detected only once. This sample includes further DNA sequences coding for the same CDR3. This chain links TRBV10-3 with TRBJ1-5, with D unresolved. Trimming took off 0 bases at V and 5 bases at J, with 5 bases between the two ends. This CDR3 is built from 13 residues. Germline lookup yields CDR1 ENHRY and CDR2 SYGVKD. The CDR3 DNA reads TGTGCCATCAGTGAGTCGAGAGATCAGCCCCAGCATTTT. This translates into CAISESRDQPQHF.

A remark on this clone: In the same sample, other DNA sequences code for this CDR3. The rearrangement links TRBV10-1 to TRBJ2-1, with 9 bases that match TRBD2. The junction had 4 bases not matched to a gene; V was cut back by 0 bases and J by 4 bases. CDR1 and CDR2 (germline): WNHNN, SYGVQD (reference sequence). The CDR3 sequence is 16 residues long. CDR3 protein: CASSESRAGGYNEQFF. In nucleotides, the CDR3 is TGCGCCAGCAGTGAGTCCCGAGCGGGAGGTTACAATGAGCAGTTCTTC.

The chain uses TRBV6-6 and TRBJ2-3; tentative D call: TRBD2 (6 bases). Germline V lookup: CDR1 MNHNY, CDR2 SVGAGI (reference sequence). The CDR3 sequence is 15 residues long. Trimming stripped 6 bases from V and 0 bases from J, with 13 bases between. The CDR3 region has the DNA TGTGCCAGCAGACCCTCGCGGGGCAGCACAGATACGCAGTATTTT. Translated, it gives CASRPSRGSTDTQYF.

The rearrangement links TRBV18 to TRBJ2-5, with D possibly being TRBD1 (6 bases). Trimming left V 0 bases short and J 3 bases short, with 20 bases between. The germline V gene encodes CDR1 KGHSH and CDR2 LQKENI. The CDR3 covers 18 residues. The CDR3 nucleotides read TGTGCCAGCTCACCACCACTCATCGCAGGGGACATAGAAGAGACCCAGTACTTC. Amino acid sequence: CASSPPLIAGDIEETQYF.

V and J are TRBV13 and TRBJ2-7; 10 bases are shared with TRBD1. V lost 8 bases to trimming and J lost 3 bases; unmatched junction nucleotides: 10. This CDR3 is built from 15 residues. Germline CDR1 PRHDT, CDR2 FYEKMQ (reference sequence). The CDR3 is CASCKPGTGDYEQYF. CDR3 nucleotide sequence: TGTGCCAGCTGCAAACCCGGGACAGGGGACTACGAGCAGTACTTC. The full variable domain, with the rest looked up from reference TRBV13 and TRBJ2-7, is AAGVIQSPRHLIKEKRETATLKCYPIPRHDTVYWYQQGPGQDPQFLISFYEKMQSDKGSIPDRFSAQQFSDYHSELNMSSLELGDSALYFCASCKPGTGDYEQYFGPGTRLTVT.

The J gene is TRBJ2-7, the V gene TRBV2; TRBD2 aligns across 12 bases. In germline, CDR1 is SNHLY, CDR2 FYNNEI. This CDR3 contains 16 residues. The V and J ends lost 7 bases and 7 bases, in that order; junction bases with no gene match: 14. In DNA form, the CDR3 reads TGTGCCAGCATCAGGACTAGCGGGGTCCCCTCGAGAGAGCAGTACTTC. This sequence encodes CASIRTSGVPSREQYF.